These T cell receptor beta chains were read from a single sample in a study of T cell repertoires in cytomegalovirus infection. MiXCR, run by TCRdb on the reads, gives a single entry per CDR3 protein. The sample lists 700,000 to 850,000 distinct CDR3 sequences, 32% seen once, with around an eighth in the top ten. Their cognate antigens are unknown. Sequenced here: cultured CD8+ T cells from PBMCs, sampled from culture after CMV antigen stimulation. These receptors were collected from a human donor in good health (CMV status not recorded). Some clones in this sample may be carry-over from other donors' samples. CDR3s include the opening cysteine and the closing phenylalanine or tryptophan. Each record gives: V gene, D gene, J gene, clone size, CDR3 length, CDR3 DNA, CDR3 protein. A D gene is named only where the DNA matches it firmly. Clone size is given for some rows only: seen once, a few or many times, or a class if the clone is expanded.

TRBV12-3/TRBV12-4,.,TRBJ2-1,few,15,TGTGCCAGCAGTTTATTCGATATAGCGGACAATGAGCAGTTCTTC,CASSLFDIADNEQFF
TRBV7-9,.,TRBJ2-7,.,14,TGTGCCAGCAGCTTAGGAGGACACTCGCCCAAGCAGTACTTC,CASSLGGHSPKQYF
TRBV7-7,.,TRBJ2-7,few,14,TGTGCTAGCAGCTTAGGAGGCAGACCTTGGGAGCAGTACTTC,CASSLGGRPWEQYF
TRBV7-6,TRBD1,TRBJ1-1,many,14,TGTGCCAGCAGCGCCACAGGGGGAGACACTGAAGCTTTCTTT,CASSATGGDTEAFF
TRBV7-2,.,TRBJ1-6,many,17,TGTGCCAGCAGCTCCCCCTTACTATATCCGAGTTATTCACCCCTCCACTTT,CASSSPLLYPSYSPLHF
TRBV5-1,TRBD1,TRBJ1-2,once,17,TGCGCCAGCAGCTTCACCGGGACAGGGGATTTGAACTATGGCTACACCTTC,CASSFTGTGDLNYGYTF
TRBV7-7,.,TRBJ2-1,.,19,TGTGCTAGCAGCTTATACCCCAGAGGGGGGTCCCTCTCCTACAATGAGCAGTTCTTC,CASSLYPRGGSLSYNEQFF
TRBV19,.,TRBJ2-1,.,14,TGTGCCAGTAGTAGGAGGACAGAATACAATGAGCAGTTCTTC,CASSRRTEYNEQFF
TRBV15,.,TRBJ2-1,.,16,TGTGCCACCAGCAGAGATCCGGGGGGCCTCTACAATGAGCAGTTCTTC,CATSRDPGGLYNEQFF
TRBV7-9,.,TRBJ2-2,few,13,TGTGCCAACCTTAGGGCGGTTACCGGGGAGCTGTTTTTT,CANLRAVTGELFF
TRBV27,.,TRBJ1-1,.,15,TGTGCCAGCAGTCCCCACGAGGGCTCGAACACTGAAGCTTTCTTT,CASSPHEGSNTEAFF
TRBV4-2,.,TRBJ2-1,.,15,TGTGCCAGCAGCCAAGAACGTATCTCCTACAATGAGCAGTTCTTC,CASSQERISYNEQFF
TRBV10-1,.,TRBJ2-3,.,15,TGCGCCAGCAGTGAGAGGCTCCCGGACACAGATACGCAGTATTTT,CASSERLPDTDTQYF
TRBV6-5,TRBD1,TRBJ2-2,few,17,TGTGCCAGCCAACTGACAGGGGGCAAAATCTACACCGGGGAGCTGTTTTTT,CASQLTGGKIYTGELFF
TRBV6-4,.,TRBJ2-3,.,18,TGTGCCAGCAGTGACGGACTGGCGAGGGGGACTGGCACAGATACGCAGTATTTT,CASSDGLARGTGTDTQYF
TRBV6-5,TRBD1,TRBJ2-2,few,15,TGTGCCAGCACGGTAGGGGGCCCGGACACCGGGGAGCTGTTTTTT,CASTVGGPDTGELFF
TRBV6-5,.,TRBJ2-3,few,15,TGTGCCAGCAGTTACTCGAGAGGGCCGGGGGATACGCAGTATTTT,CASSYSRGPGDTQYF
TRBV27,TRBD1,TRBJ2-1,few,15,TGTGCCAGCAGCCCCTGGCAGGGGGCGGTCAATGAGCAGTTCTTC,CASSPWQGAVNEQFF
TRBV7-2,TRBD1,TRBJ2-2,.,15,TGTGCCAGCAGCAAAACAGGGGGATGGACCGGGGAGCTGTTTTTT,CASSKTGGWTGELFF
TRBV12-3/TRBV12-4,TRBD1,TRBJ2-5,few,15,TGTGCCAGCAGGCTCGACAGGGGCCTACAAGAGACCCAGTACTTC,CASRLDRGLQETQYF
TRBV11-1,.,TRBJ2-3,few,14,TGTGCCAGCAGCTTAGGGCCGCACACAGATACGCAGTATTTT,CASSLGPHTDTQYF
TRBV20-1,TRBD2,TRBJ2-1,few,15,TGCAGTGCTAGGGCAACTAGCGGGGGTTACAATGAGCAGTTCTTC,CSARATSGGYNEQFF
TRBV7-8,.,TRBJ1-1,few,13,TGTGCCAGCAGCTTAGGAGAGAACGCTGAAGCTTTCTTT,CASSLGENAEAFF
TRBV12-3/TRBV12-4,.,TRBJ1-1,few,14,TGTGCCAGCAGCCAAAAGACAGGGAACACTGAAGCTTTCTTT,CASSQKTGNTEAFF
TRBV27,.,TRBJ1-6,few,15,TGTGCCAGCAGTTTGGGGGGCGGTTTGAATTCACCCCTCCACTTT,CASSLGGGLNSPLHF
TRBV4-1,.,TRBJ1-1,.,13,TGCGCCAGCAGCCAAGATGCGGTACCTGAAGCTTTCTTT,CASSQDAVPEAFF
TRBV6-2/TRBV6-3,.,TRBJ2-1,few,15,TGTGCCAGTTCAGCTTCCGGGGCCCCCTACAATGAGCAGTTCTTC,CASSASGAPYNEQFF
TRBV2,.,TRBJ1-1,few,14,TGTGCCAGCACCCCGGAAGCCTTGAACACTGAAGCTTTCTTT,CASTPEALNTEAFF
TRBV28,TRBD2,TRBJ2-3,few,19,TGTGCCAGCAGTGTAATGACTAGCGGGGGTGCAAGTTTCCCAGATACGCAGTATTTT,CASSVMTSGGASFPDTQYF
TRBV12-3/TRBV12-4,TRBD1,TRBJ2-3,few,14,TGTGCCAGCAGTCCCAGGGACAGGACAGATACGCAGTATTTT,CASSPRDRTDTQYF
TRBV9,.,TRBJ2-1,.,15,TGTGCCAGCAGCGTAGTGGAGCTCCCCTACAATGAGCAGTTCTTC,CASSVVELPYNEQFF
TRBV7-9,TRBD2,TRBJ2-3,many,16,TGTGCCAGCAGCTTATCGACTAGCGGGGAGGCAGATACGCAGTATTTT,CASSLSTSGEADTQYF
TRBV6-1,.,TRBJ1-6,few,13,TGTGCCAGCCGTAAGGGAATTAATTCACCCCTCCACTTT,CASRKGINSPLHF
TRBV7-6,.,TRBJ2-5,.,12,TGTGCCAGCAGCTTAGGGTTGGGGACCCAGTACTTC,CASSLGLGTQYF
TRBV7-2,TRBD1,TRBJ1-2,many,15,TGTGCCAGCAGCTTCGGGACAGGGGTGTACTATGGCTACACCTTC,CASSFGTGVYYGYTF
TRBV13,.,TRBJ2-1,once,14,TGTGCCAGCAGCCCGGGACGGAACTACAATGAGCAGTTCTTC,CASSPGRNYNEQFF
TRBV7-9,.,TRBJ2-2,.,14,TGTGCCAGCCTCCGGGGACAGAACACCGGGGAGCTGTTTTTT,CASLRGQNTGELFF
TRBV27,.,TRBJ2-6,few,15,TGTGCCAGCAGTTTGGGGTACTCTGGGGCCAACGTCCTGACTTTC,CASSLGYSGANVLTF
TRBV6-2/TRBV6-3,TRBD1,TRBJ2-1,.,15,TGTGCCAGCAGTTTCGGACAGGGGTGGGTCAATGAGCAGTTCTTC,CASSFGQGWVNEQFF
TRBV6-1,.,TRBJ1-6,few,14,TGTGCCAGCAGTGAGCTTCCCCGGCGGTCACCCCTCCACTTT,CASSELPRRSPLHF
TRBV12-3/TRBV12-4,TRBD2,TRBJ2-1,.,15,TGTGCCAGCAGTTTTGGAGCGGGGGGGTTGAATGAGCAGTTCTTC,CASSFGAGGLNEQFF
TRBV4-3,.,TRBJ1-5,few,13,TGCGCCAGCAGCCACGGGTTTTATCAGCCCCAGCATTTT,CASSHGFYQPQHF
TRBV10-3,.,TRBJ1-1,.,14,TGTGCCATCAGTGATTCCCCTTTGAACACTGAAGCTTTCTTT,CAISDSPLNTEAFF
TRBV2,TRBD2,TRBJ2-3,.,16,TGTGCCAGCAGTGAGGGACTAGCGGGGGTAACAGATACGCAGTATTTT,CASSEGLAGVTDTQYF
TRBV27,.,TRBJ2-2,.,14,TGTGCCAGCAGTTGGATGTCGGGGGCCGGGGAGCTGTTTTTT,CASSWMSGAGELFF
TRBV7-6,.,TRBJ2-1,many,12,TGTGCCAGCAGCTTAGTACGGAATGAGCAGTTCTTC,CASSLVRNEQFF
TRBV7-9,.,TRBJ1-1,.,11,TGTGCCAGCAGCTTGGTCTCTGAAGCTTTCTTT,CASSLVSEAFF
TRBV6-6,TRBD2,TRBJ2-3,.,16,TGTGCCAGCAGTTTCGGACTAGCGGGGGCCACAGATACGCAGTATTTT,CASSFGLAGATDTQYF
TRBV7-7,.,TRBJ2-5,few,13,TGTGCTAGCAGCCCCTTGGGAAAAGAGACCCAGTACTTC,CASSPLGKETQYF
TRBV7-9,TRBD1,TRBJ1-3,.,16,TGTGCCAGCAGCCCGACAGGGGAAGGCTCTGGAAACACCATATATTTT,CASSPTGEGSGNTIYF
TRBV14,.,TRBJ1-1,few,14,TGTGCCAGCAGCCTGGGACACGGGAACACTGAAGCTTTCTTT,CASSLGHGNTEAFF